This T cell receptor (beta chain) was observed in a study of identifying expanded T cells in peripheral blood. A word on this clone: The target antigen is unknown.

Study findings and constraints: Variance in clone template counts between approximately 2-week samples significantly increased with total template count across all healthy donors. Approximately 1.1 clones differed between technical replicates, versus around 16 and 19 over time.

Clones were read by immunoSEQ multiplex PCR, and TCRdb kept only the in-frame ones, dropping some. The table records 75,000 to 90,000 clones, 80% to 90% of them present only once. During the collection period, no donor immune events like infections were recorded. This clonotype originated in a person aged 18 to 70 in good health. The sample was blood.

The CDR3: CASSLLIETGETGNTIYF. The CDR3 DNA follows: TGTGCCAGCAGTTTGCTAATAGAGACAGGGGAGACTGGAAACACCATATATTTT. The chain links TRBV28 to TRBJ1-3, with 8 bases that match TRBD1. The CDR3 extends over 18 amino acids. Germline V gene data show CDR1 as MDHEN and CDR2 as SYDVKM. After removal of 3 bases from V and 2 bases from J, the junction contained 12 bases not matched to a gene. The full variable domain, in which reference TRBV28 and TRBJ1-3 provide the parts outside the CDR3, is DVKVTQSSRYLVKRTGEKVFLECVQDMDHENMFWYRQDPGLGLRLIYFSYDVKMKEKGDIPEGYSVSREKKERFSLILESASTNQTSMYLCASSLLIETGETGNTIYFGEGSWLTVV.